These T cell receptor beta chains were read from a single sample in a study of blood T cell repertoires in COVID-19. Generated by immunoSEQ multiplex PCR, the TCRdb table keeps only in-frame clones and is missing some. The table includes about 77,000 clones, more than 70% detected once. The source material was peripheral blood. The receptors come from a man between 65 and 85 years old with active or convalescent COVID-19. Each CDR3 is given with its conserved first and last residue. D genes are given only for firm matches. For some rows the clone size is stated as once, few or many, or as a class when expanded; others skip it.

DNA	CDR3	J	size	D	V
TGTGCCAGCTCAACGGGACTAGCGGGGGATCAGTTCTTC	CASSTGLAGDQFF	TRBJ2-1	NA	TRBD2	TRBV18
TGTGCCAGCAGTTACTCGATTCTTGCAGGGGACACTGAAGCTTTCTTT	CASSYSILAGDTEAFF	TRBJ1-1	NA	NA	TRBV6-5
TGTGCCAGCAGTGATTACGGGGTTGGGAATGAGCAGTTCTTC	CASSDYGVGNEQFF	TRBJ2-1	NA	NA	TRBV6-1
TGTGCCAGCAGATCTTCAGGGGTCAATGAGCAGTTCTTC	CASRSSGVNEQFF	TRBJ2-1	NA	NA	TRBV6-5
TGTGCCAGTAGTCCCCGACAGGGGGATACGCAGTATTTT	CASSPRQGDTQYF	TRBJ2-3	few	TRBD1	TRBV19
TGTGCCAGCAGCCAAGCGTCGGTAAACATTCAGTACTTC	CASSQASVNIQYF	TRBJ2-4	once	NA	TRBV3-1/TRBV3-2
TGTGCCAGCATCAAAACAGGGAACGGTGAGCAGTTCTTC	CASIKTGNGEQFF	TRBJ2-1	NA	NA	TRBV12-3/TRBV12-4
TGCGCCAGCAGCTCCGGTTACCAAGAGACCCAGTACTTC	CASSSGYQETQYF	TRBJ2-5	NA	NA	TRBV5-1
TGCGCCAGCAGTGAGGGGGCCGGCTATAATTCACCCCTCCACTTT	CASSEGAGYNSPLHF	TRBJ1-6	NA	TRBD1	TRBV5-1
TGTGCCAGCCAGGGACAGGGAAAAGAGACCCAGTACTTC	CASQGQGKETQYF	TRBJ2-5	NA	TRBD1	TRBV2
TGTGCCAGGAGCCGGGACACATATTCACCCCTCCACTTT	CARSRDTYSPLHF	TRBJ1-6	NA	NA	TRBV6-5
TGCGCCAGCAGCTTGTACTTCGGGGAATCCTACGAGCAGTACTTC	CASSLYFGESYEQYF	TRBJ2-7	NA	NA	TRBV5-1
TGTGCCAGCAGTTACGGAGGGACAGGGTTGTTCGAGCAGTACTTC	CASSYGGTGLFEQYF	TRBJ2-7	NA	TRBD1	TRBV6-5
TGTGCCACCAGTGCCGCGGACAGGTCCGGCGGGGAGCTGTTTTTT	CATSAADRSGGELFF	TRBJ2-2	medium-sized	TRBD1	TRBV24-1
TGTGCCAGCAGCTCGCAGGGGGCCGCCGCCTATGGCTACACCTTC	CASSSQGAAAYGYTF	TRBJ1-2	NA	TRBD1	TRBV7-2
TGTGCCAGTATACAAACTAGCGGGGGCACCTACAATGAGCAGTTCTTC	CASIQTSGGTYNEQFF	TRBJ2-1	NA	TRBD2	TRBV19
TGTGCCAGCAGCTTGGGAGGACAGGGGTTTTACGAGCAGTACTTC	CASSLGGQGFYEQYF	TRBJ2-7	NA	TRBD1	TRBV5-4
TGTGCCAGCACGGGGTATAATTCACCCCTCCACTTT	CASTGYNSPLHF	TRBJ1-6	NA	NA	TRBV28
TGTGCCAGCAGCGTAGGTTCCAGTCTGGGGCTTGGCTACACCTTC	CASSVGSSLGLGYTF	TRBJ1-2	once	NA	TRBV9
TGCAGCGCTGAACAGGGGGCAAGGGATACGCAGTATTTT	CSAEQGARDTQYF	TRBJ2-3	NA	TRBD1	TRBV29-1
TGTGCCAGCAGTTTAAGGGGTACTAACTATGGCTACACCTTC	CASSLRGTNYGYTF	TRBJ1-2	NA	NA	TRBV28
TGTGCCAGCAGCCGGGAACCTGGGGCCAACGTCCTGACTTTC	CASSREPGANVLTF	TRBJ2-6	NA	NA	TRBV13
TGTGCCAGCAGTTCAGGGGCGCGGAGAAACACCATATATTTT	CASSSGARRNTIYF	TRBJ1-3	few	NA	TRBV28
TGCGCCAGCGGATCCAGGATTACCAGCTCCTACAATGAGCAGTTCTTC	CASGSRITSSYNEQFF	TRBJ2-1	NA	NA	TRBV5-1
TGTGCCACCCAGGGGGCGATGACCATGAACACTGAAGCTTTCTTT	CATQGAMTMNTEAFF	TRBJ1-1	NA	NA	TRBV21-1
TGTGCCAGCAGCTTAGATGGCAATTCACCCCTCCACTTT	CASSLDGNSPLHF	TRBJ1-6	few	NA	TRBV7-9
TGTGCCAGCAAGTGGTCCACAGTGGAGCAGTACTTC	CASKWSTVEQYF	TRBJ2-7	NA	NA	TRBV6-5
TGTGCCAGCAGTTTCCCCTCAATCTTACGGGAGACCCAGTACTTC	CASSFPSILRETQYF	TRBJ2-5	NA	NA	TRBV27
TGTGCCAGCAGCTCAACAGGGCAGGGAGTGACTGAAGCTTTCTTT	CASSSTGQGVTEAFF	TRBJ1-1	NA	NA	TRBV13
TGTGCCAGCAGCTTAGTCCCCGATTCACCCCTCCACTTT	CASSLVPDSPLHF	TRBJ1-6	NA	NA	TRBV7-9
TGTGCCAGCAGCAGCTCCCGACGGTCGGGCACCGGGGAGCTGTTTTTT	CASSSSRRSGTGELFF	TRBJ2-2	NA	NA	TRBV7-9
TGTGCTAGTGGTTCACTCAGAGGACAGCCTGGAAACACCATATATTTT	CASGSLRGQPGNTIYF	TRBJ1-3	NA	NA	TRBV12-5
TGTGCCAGCAGCATTGTGCAGGGAGGCGAGCAGTACTTC	CASSIVQGGEQYF	TRBJ2-7	NA	NA	TRBV7-6
TGTGCCAGCAGCTTATTAACAGGGGGAAGATATACGCAGTATTTT	CASSLLTGGRYTQYF	TRBJ2-3	once	TRBD1	TRBV11-2
TGTGCCAGCAGCTTAGAAAAAGCATCCTACGAGCAGTACTTC	CASSLEKASYEQYF	TRBJ2-7	many	NA	TRBV7-2
TGTGCCAGCAAGGAGGGTGCGACAGCTGGAGTCAATCAGCCCCAGCATTTT	CASKEGATAGVNQPQHF	TRBJ1-5	NA	NA	TRBV2
TGTGCCAGCAGCTTTTTAGCGAAACAGGGGGCAAGGGCCGGGGAGCTGTTTTTT	CASSFLAKQGARAGELFF	TRBJ2-2	NA	TRBD1	TRBV5-6
TGTGCCAGCGGGTTAGGTGACGACAGAAACACTGAAGCTTTCTTT	CASGLGDDRNTEAFF	TRBJ1-1	NA	NA	TRBV5-4
TGTGCCTGGAATAGAGGACAGTATAACACTGAAGCTTTCTTT	CAWNRGQYNTEAFF	TRBJ1-1	NA	NA	TRBV30
TGCAGCGTTGGGGGCGGGGGTTACGAGCAGTACTTC	CSVGGGGYEQYF	TRBJ2-7	once	TRBD2	TRBV29-1
TGCGCCAGCAGCTTGGCGGTAGCGGCCGGCACAGATACGCAGTATTTT	CASSLAVAAGTDTQYF	TRBJ2-3	NA	NA	TRBV5-1
TGTGCCAGCAGAGGGACAGTGCGAAAAGTGCAGTACTTC	CASRGTVRKVQYF	TRBJ2-7	NA	TRBD1	TRBV28
TGTGCCAGCAGCTTAGAGGGGACAGGGACTAGCACAGATACGCAGTATTTT	CASSLEGTGTSTDTQYF	TRBJ2-3	NA	TRBD1	TRBV7-9
TGCGCCAGCATAGAGGATAACACCGGGGAGCTGTTTTTT	CASIEDNTGELFF	TRBJ2-2	NA	NA	TRBV5-1
TGCGCCAGCGGTCGTACAGGGACGAACACCGGGGAGCTGTTTTTT	CASGRTGTNTGELFF	TRBJ2-2	few	NA	TRBV5-1
TGCGCCAGCAGCTTGGTCGGGGGGATGAACATTCAGTACTTC	CASSLVGGMNIQYF	TRBJ2-4	NA	TRBD2	TRBV5-1
TGCGCCAGCAGCGCCCAGGGGGTCGGCACTGAAGCTTTCTTT	CASSAQGVGTEAFF	TRBJ1-1	once	TRBD1	TRBV5-1
TGTGCCAGCAGTTTCGGGGGAGGATGGGGGTCTGGAAACACCATATATTTT	CASSFGGGWGSGNTIYF	TRBJ1-3	NA	NA	TRBV28
TGTGCCAGCAGCTTCCCGGACAGGCAAAAGCAGTACTTC	CASSFPDRQKQYF	TRBJ2-7	NA	TRBD1	TRBV7-9
TGTGCCAGCAGTGGAGTTAGCTCCTACAATGAGCAGTTCTTC	CASSGVSSYNEQFF	TRBJ2-1	NA	NA	TRBV6-6
TGTGCCAGCAGCACGAATAGCGGGACCCAAGAGACCCAGTACTTC	CASSTNSGTQETQYF	TRBJ2-5	NA	TRBD2	TRBV3-1/TRBV3-2